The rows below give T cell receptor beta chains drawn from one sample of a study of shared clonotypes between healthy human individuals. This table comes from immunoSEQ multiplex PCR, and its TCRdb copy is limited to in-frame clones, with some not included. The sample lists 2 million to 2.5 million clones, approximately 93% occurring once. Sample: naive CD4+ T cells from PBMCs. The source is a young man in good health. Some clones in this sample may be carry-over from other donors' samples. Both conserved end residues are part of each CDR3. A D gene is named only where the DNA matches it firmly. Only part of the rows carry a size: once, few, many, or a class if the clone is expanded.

TGTGCCAGTAGTATGGGGGCAGGGGTCCAGCCCCAGCATTTT	CASSMGAGVQPQHF	TRBV19	-	TRBJ1-5	-
TGTGCCAGCAGCCCTCCGACTAGCGGCCAAGAGACCCAGTACTTC	CASSPPTSGQETQYF	TRBV28	TRBD2	TRBJ2-5	-
TGCGCCAGCAGCTTGGAGGGGTTGAAGGCGGTCGACAATGAGCAGTTCTTC	CASSLEGLKAVDNEQFF	TRBV5-1	-	TRBJ2-1	-
TGTGCCAGCATCCCGCGGTTTAGGGTTCGGTACACTGAAGCTTTCTTT	CASIPRFRVRYTEAFF	TRBV28	-	TRBJ1-1	-
TGTGCCAGCTCATCCGTAGCTAGCGCCTACAATGAGCAGTTCTTC	CASSSVASAYNEQFF	TRBV18	-	TRBJ2-1	-
TGTGCCAGCAGGGCTAGCGGCACAGATACGCAGTATTTT	CASRASGTDTQYF	TRBV6-5	-	TRBJ2-3	-
TGTGCCAGCAGCTTAGCCCTGGGGGGCACTGAAGCTTTCTTT	CASSLALGGTEAFF	TRBV11-2	-	TRBJ1-1	-
TGTGCCAGCAGCTCCCGGGACAGGGCCTACGAGCAGTACTTC	CASSSRDRAYEQYF	TRBV7-9	TRBD1	TRBJ2-7	-
TGTGCCAGCAGCCTCGTAGGGAGGAGGGAGAACACTGAAGCTTTCTTT	CASSLVGRRENTEAFF	TRBV7-9	-	TRBJ1-1	-
TGTGCCAGCAGCCAGGCAGGACAGGGGGCACTCCACTTT	CASSQAGQGALHF	TRBV14	TRBD1	TRBJ1-6	-
TGTGCCAGCAGCTATGGACTAGCGGGAGAATCCTACGAGCAGTACTTC	CASSYGLAGESYEQYF	TRBV7-2	TRBD2	TRBJ2-7	-
TGTGCCAGCAGCCTCCTGAGGACCTCCTACAATGAGCAGTTCTTC	CASSLLRTSYNEQFF	TRBV7-8	-	TRBJ2-1	-
TGCACCAGCACTCTCTCCCGCAGCTACAATGAGCAGTTCTTC	CTSTLSRSYNEQFF	TRBV1	-	TRBJ2-1	-
TGCGCCAGCAGCTTGGGGCAGTCTGGAAACACCATATATTTT	CASSLGQSGNTIYF	TRBV5-1	-	TRBJ1-3	-
TGTGCCAGCAGTTTGGTGAGTCCGAACACTGAAGCTTTCTTT	CASSLVSPNTEAFF	TRBV28	-	TRBJ1-1	-
TGTGCCAGCAGTCCCACCGCTCGGGGCCCGTCGGTCACTGAAGCTTTCTTT	CASSPTARGPSVTEAFF	TRBV28	-	TRBJ1-1	-
TGTGCCAGCAGTTACCAACCGGGACAGAACTATGGCTACACCTTC	CASSYQPGQNYGYTF	TRBV6-5	TRBD1	TRBJ1-2	once
TGTGCCAGCAGGAAGGATGGACTAGCGGGGGTAGAGCAGTTCTTC	CASRKDGLAGVEQFF	TRBV5-4	TRBD2	TRBJ2-1	once
TGTGCCAGCAGTTTACGACAGGGACCCTCCTACAATGAGCAGTTCTTC	CASSLRQGPSYNEQFF	TRBV27	TRBD1	TRBJ2-1	-
TGTGCCACCGCATTTTTTCGGCTCCCCAATGAAAAACTGTTTTTT	CATAFFRLPNEKLFF	TRBV6-1	-	TRBJ1-4	-
TGTGCCAGCAGTCGGGAGCTGGAGTCACCCCTCCACTTT	CASSRELESPLHF	TRBV2	-	TRBJ1-6	once
TGTGCCAGCAGCTTCACAGGTAGACCCGCTGAGACCCAGTACTTC	CASSFTGRPAETQYF	TRBV5-4	-	TRBJ2-5	-
TGTGCCAGCAGCTTGGCTAGACTTTCTGGGGCCAACGTCCTGACTTTC	CASSLARLSGANVLTF	TRBV11-2	-	TRBJ2-6	-
TGTGCCAGCAGTTTAGGACCGGGGCCTAGGCCAGATACGCAGTATTTT	CASSLGPGPRPDTQYF	TRBV28	-	TRBJ2-3	-
TGCAGCGTCGGGACAGGGGGGTACGAGCAGTACTTC	CSVGTGGYEQYF	TRBV29-1	TRBD1	TRBJ2-7	-